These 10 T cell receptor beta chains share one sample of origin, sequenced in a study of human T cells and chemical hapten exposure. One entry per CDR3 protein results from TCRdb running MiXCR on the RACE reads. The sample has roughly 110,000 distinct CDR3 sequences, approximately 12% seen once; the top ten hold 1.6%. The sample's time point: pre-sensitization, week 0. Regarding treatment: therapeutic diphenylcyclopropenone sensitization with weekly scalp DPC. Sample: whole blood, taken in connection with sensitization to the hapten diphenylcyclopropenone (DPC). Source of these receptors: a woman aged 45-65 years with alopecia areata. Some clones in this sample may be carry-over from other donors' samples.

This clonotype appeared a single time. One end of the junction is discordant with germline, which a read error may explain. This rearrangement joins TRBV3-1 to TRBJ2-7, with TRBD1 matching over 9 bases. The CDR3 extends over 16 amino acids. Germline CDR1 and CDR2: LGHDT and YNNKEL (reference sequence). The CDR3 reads CAGSRGQGRSGYEQYF. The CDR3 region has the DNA TGTGCCGGCAGCCGGGGACAGGGAAGGTCGGGCTACGAGCAGTACTTC.

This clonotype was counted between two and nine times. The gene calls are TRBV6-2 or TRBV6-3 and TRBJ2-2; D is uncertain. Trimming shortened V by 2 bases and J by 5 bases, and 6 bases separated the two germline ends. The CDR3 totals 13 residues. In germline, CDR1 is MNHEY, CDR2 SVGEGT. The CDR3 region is CASSYAPTGELFF. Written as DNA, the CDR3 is TGTGCCAGCAGTTACGCTCCGACCGGGGAGCTGTTTTTT.

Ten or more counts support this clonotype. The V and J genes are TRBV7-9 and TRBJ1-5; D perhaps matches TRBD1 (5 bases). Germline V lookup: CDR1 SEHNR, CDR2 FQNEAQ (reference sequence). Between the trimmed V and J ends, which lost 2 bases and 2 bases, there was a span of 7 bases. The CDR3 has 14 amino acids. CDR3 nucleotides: TGTGCCAGCAGCTTACAAGGGGGCAATCAGCCCCAGCATTTT. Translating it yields CASSLQGGNQPQHF.

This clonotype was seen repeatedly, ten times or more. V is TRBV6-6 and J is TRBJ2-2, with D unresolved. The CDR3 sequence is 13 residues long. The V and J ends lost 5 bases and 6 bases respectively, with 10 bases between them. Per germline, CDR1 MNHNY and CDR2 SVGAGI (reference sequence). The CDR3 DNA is TGTGCCAGCAGTCAGATGGAAGCCGGGGAGCTGTTTTTT. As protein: CASSQMEAGELFF.

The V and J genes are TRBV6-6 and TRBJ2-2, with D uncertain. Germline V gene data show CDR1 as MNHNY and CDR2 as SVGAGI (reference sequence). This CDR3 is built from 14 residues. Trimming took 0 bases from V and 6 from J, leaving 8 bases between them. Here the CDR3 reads CASSYSGFSGELFF. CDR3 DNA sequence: TGTGCCAGCAGTTACTCCGGGTTCTCCGGGGAGCTGTTTTTT.

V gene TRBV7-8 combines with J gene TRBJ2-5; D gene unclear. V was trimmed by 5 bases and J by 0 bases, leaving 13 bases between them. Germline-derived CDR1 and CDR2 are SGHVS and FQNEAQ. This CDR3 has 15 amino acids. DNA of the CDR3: TGTGCCAGCAGCCCACGCCGACTGAACCAAGAGACCCAGTACTTC. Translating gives CASSPRRLNQETQYF.

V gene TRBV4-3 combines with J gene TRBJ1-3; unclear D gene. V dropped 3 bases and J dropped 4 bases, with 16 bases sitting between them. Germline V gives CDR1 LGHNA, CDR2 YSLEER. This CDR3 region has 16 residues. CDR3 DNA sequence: TGCGCCAGCAGCCATCGGGCGGAGGGTGCAGGAAACACCATATATTTT. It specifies CASSHRAEGAGNTIYF.

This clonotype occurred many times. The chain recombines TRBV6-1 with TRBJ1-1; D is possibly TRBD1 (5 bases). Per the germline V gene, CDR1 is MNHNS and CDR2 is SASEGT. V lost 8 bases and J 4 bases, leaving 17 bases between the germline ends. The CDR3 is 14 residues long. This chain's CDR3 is CASETGGGGTEAFF. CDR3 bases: TGTGCCAGCGAAACAGGTGGCGGTGGCACTGAAGCTTTCTTT.

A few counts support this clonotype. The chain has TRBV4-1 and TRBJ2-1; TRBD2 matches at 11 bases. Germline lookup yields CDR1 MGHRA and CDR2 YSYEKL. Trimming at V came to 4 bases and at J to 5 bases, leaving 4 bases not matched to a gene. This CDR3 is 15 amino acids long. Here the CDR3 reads CASSPLLAGDNEQFF. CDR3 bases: TGCGCCAGCAGCCCTCTACTAGCGGGAGACAATGAGCAGTTCTTC.

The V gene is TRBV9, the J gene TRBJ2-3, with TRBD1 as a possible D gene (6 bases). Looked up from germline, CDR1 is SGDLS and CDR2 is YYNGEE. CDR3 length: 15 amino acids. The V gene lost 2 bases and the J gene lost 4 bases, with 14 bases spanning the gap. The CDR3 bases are TGTGCCAGCAGCGTGGGCAGGGGTGGTGCAGATACGCAGTATTTT. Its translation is CASSVGRGGADTQYF.